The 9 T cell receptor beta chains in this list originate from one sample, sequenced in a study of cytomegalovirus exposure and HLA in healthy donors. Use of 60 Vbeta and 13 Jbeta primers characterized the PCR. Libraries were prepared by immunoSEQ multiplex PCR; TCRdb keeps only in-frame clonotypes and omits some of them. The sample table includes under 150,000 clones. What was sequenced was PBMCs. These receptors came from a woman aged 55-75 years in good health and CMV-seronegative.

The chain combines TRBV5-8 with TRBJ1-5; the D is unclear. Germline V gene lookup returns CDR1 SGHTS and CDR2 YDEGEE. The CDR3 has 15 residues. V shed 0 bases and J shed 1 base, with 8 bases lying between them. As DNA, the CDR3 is TGTGCCAGCAGCTTGGGGCCTTGGAGCAATCAGCCCCAGCATTTT. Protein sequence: CASSLGPWSNQPQHF. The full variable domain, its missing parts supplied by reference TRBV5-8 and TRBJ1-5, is EAGVTQSPTHLIKTRGQQATLRCSPISGHTSVYWYQQALGLGLQFLLWYDEGEERNRGNFPPRFSGRQFPNYSSELNVNALELEDSALYLCASSLGPWSNQPQHFGDGTRLSIL.

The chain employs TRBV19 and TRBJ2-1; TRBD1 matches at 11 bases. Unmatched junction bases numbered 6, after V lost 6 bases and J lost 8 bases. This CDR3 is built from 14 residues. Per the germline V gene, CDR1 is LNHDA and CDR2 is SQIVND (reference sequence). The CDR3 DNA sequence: TGTGCCAGTAGGGACAGGGGGCGCAGCGATGAGCAGTTCTTC. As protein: CASRDRGRSDEQFF.

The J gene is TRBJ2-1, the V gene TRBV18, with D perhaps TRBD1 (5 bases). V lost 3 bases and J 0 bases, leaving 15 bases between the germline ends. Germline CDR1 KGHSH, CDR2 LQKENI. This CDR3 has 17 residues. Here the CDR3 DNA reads TGTGCCAGCTCACCTACAGGCCCCTTGAGCTCCTACAATGAGCAGTTCTTC. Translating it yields CASSPTGPLSSYNEQFF.

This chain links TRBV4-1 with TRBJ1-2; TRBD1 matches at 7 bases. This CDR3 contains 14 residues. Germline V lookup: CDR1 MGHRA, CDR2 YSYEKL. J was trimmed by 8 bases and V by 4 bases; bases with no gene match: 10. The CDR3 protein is CASSRRQGLEGYTF. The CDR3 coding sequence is TGCGCCAGCAGCCGACGACAGGGTCTAGAGGGCTACACCTTC.

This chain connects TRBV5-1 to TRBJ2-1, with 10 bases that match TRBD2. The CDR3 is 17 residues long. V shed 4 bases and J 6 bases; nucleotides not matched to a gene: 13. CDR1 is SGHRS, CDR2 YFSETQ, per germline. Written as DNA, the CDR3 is TGCGCCAGCAGCCCCACCAAGACTAGCGGGCCTGTCAATGAGCAGTTCTTC. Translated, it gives CASSPTKTSGPVNEQFF.

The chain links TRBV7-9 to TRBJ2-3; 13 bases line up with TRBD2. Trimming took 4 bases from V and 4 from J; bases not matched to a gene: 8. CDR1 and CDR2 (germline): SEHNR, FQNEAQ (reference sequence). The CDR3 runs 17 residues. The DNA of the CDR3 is TGTGCCAGCAGCTCGACCCCCGGGACTAGCGGGGCAGATACGCAGTATTTT. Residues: CASSSTPGTSGADTQYF.

CDR3 in amino acids: CASTTGGPYNEQFF. In DNA form, the CDR3 reads TGTGCCAGCACCACCGGGGGGCCGTACAATGAGCAGTTCTTC. The V gene is TRBV6-5, the J gene TRBJ2-1; D perhaps matches TRBD2 (7 bases). The germline gives CDR1 MNHEY, CDR2 SVGAGI. Trimming cost V 7 bases and J 4 bases, with 14 bases left between them. The CDR3 runs 14 residues.

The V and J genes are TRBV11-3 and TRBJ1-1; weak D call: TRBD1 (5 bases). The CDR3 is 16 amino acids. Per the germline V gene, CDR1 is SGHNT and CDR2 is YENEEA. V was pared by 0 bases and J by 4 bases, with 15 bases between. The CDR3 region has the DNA TGTGCCAGCAGCTTAGATCAAGGGGATGGAGCCACTGAAGCTTTCTTT. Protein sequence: CASSLDQGDGATEAFF. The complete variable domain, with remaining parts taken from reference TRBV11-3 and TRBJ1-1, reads EAGVVQSPRYKIIEKKQPVAFWCNPISGHNTLYWYLQNLGQGPELLIRYENEEAVDDSQLPKDRFSAERLKGVDSTLKIQPAELGDSAVYLCASSLDQGDGATEAFFGQGTRLTVV.

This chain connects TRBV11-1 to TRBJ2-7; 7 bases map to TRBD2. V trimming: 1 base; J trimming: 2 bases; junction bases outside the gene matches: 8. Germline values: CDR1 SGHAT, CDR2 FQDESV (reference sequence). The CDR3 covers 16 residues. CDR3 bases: TGTGCCAGCAGCTTAGGGTCTGGACTAGAACCCTACGAGCAGTACTTC. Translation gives CASSLGSGLEPYEQYF.